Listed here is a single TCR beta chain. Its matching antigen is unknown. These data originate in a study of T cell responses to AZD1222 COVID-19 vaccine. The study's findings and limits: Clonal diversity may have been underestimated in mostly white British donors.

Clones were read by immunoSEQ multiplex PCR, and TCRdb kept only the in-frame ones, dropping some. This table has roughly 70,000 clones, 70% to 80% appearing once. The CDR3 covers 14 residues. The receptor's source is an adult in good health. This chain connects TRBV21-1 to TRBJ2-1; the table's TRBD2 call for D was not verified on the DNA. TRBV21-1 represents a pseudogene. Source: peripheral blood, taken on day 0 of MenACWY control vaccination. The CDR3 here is CASNSGSKGNEQFF. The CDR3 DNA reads TGTGCCAGCAATTCGGGATCTAAGGGCAATGAGCAGTTCTTC.